This TCR beta chain comes out of a study of blood T cell repertoires in COVID-19. The overall study: The United States, Italy and Spain were the sources of the acute and convalescent COVID-19 samples. In each case, the material was cDNA or gDNA derived from T cells, B-cell-depleted T cells, or PBMCs.

Trimming took 1 base from V and 0 from J, leaving 13 bases between them. The CDR3 length is 16 residues. The germline CDR1 and CDR2 sequences are MGHDK and SYGVNS. Authors' data handling: Reference gene primer amplification gave nucleated cell count estimates. Data came from immunoSEQ multiplex PCR; TCRdb stores just in-frame clones and leaves some out. That table furnishes V, J and clone size, whereas the DNA furnished D and trimming. This table holds 210,000 or so clones, 75% to 90% found once. The chain couples TRBV25-1 to TRBJ2-7; tentative D call: TRBD1 (6 bases). Source material: peripheral blood. The clonotype comes from a human donor in a cohort sampled during active COVID-19. CDR3 DNA: TGTGCCAGCAGTGAATTCGCCCCGACAGGCTCCTACGAGCAGTACTTC. Translated, it gives CASSEFAPTGSYEQYF.